The TCR beta chain described here comes from a study of shared clonotypes between healthy human individuals. The donor population consisted of healthy HIV-negative adults with no recent acute infections or vaccinations. Germline-derived CDR1 and CDR2 are MNHNY and SVGAGI (reference sequence). The CDR3 has 12 amino acids. Trimming at V came to 6 bases and at J to 10 bases, leaving 6 bases not matched to a gene. Each sorted subset replicate got 200 ng genomic DNA, 25,000 to 30,000 genomes. Sequenced by immunoSEQ multiplex PCR; TCRdb stores in-frame clones only, minus some. The sample lists 2 million to 2.5 million clones, roughly 90% occurring once.

The source material was naive CD4+ T cells from PBMCs. The subset was: CD45RA+ positively selected. The sequence was obtained from a man younger than 30 in good health. Some clones in this sample may be carry-over from other donors' samples. This sequence joins TRBV6-6 and TRBJ1-1, with 9 bases identical to TRBD1. The CDR3, as DNA: TGTGCCAGCAGCAGGGACAGGGTAGCAGCTTTCTTT. This encodes CASSRDRVAAFF.